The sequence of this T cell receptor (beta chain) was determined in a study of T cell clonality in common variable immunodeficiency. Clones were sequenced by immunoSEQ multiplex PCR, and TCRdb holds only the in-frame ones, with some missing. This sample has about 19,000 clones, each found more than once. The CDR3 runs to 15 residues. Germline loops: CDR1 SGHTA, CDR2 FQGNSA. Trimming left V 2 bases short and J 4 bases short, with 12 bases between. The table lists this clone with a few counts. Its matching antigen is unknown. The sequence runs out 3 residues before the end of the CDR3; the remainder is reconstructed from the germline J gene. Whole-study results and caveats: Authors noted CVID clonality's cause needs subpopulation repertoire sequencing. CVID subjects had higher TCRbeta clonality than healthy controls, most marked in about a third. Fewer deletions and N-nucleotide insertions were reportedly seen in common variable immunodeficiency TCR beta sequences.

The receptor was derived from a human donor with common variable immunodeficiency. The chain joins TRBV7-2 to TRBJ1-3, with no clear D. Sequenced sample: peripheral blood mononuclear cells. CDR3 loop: CASSLIQPTGNTIYF. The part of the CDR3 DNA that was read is TGTGCCAGCAGCTTAATACAGCCTACGGGAAACACC.